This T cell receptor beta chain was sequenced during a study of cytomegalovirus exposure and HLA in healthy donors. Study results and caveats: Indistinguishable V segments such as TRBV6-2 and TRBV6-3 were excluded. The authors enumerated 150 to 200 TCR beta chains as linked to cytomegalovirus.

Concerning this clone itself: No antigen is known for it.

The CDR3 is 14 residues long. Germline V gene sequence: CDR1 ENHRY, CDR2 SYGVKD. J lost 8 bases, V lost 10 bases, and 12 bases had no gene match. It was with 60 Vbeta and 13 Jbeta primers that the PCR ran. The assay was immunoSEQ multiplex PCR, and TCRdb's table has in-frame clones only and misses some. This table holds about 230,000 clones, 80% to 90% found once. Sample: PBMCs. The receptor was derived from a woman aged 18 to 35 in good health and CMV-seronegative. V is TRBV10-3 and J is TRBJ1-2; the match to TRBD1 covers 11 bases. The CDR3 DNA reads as TGTGCCACCCACCCAGGACAGGGGGCGGAAGGCTACACCTTC. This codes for CATHPGQGAEGYTF.